This T cell receptor (beta chain) was identified in a study of blood T cell repertoires in COVID-19. Study information: Specimens from acute and convalescent COVID-19 originated in the United States, Italy and Spain. From T cells, B-cell-depleted T cells, or PBMCs came the material, which was cDNA or gDNA.

Per the original data handling: It was from reference gene primer amplification that nucleated cell counts were estimated. The method was immunoSEQ multiplex PCR; TCRdb's version includes in-frame clones alone and lacks a portion of them. That table furnishes V, J and clone size, whereas the DNA furnished D and trimming. The table lists over 250,000 clones, about nine tenths of them singletons. CDR3 length equals 13 residues. Trimming removed 3 bases from V and 4 bases from J, with 10 bases in between. This clone was detected only a few times. The rearrangement joins TRBV12-3 or TRBV12-4 to TRBJ2-7; D possibly corresponds to TRBD1 (6 bases). What was sequenced was peripheral blood. This receptor was obtained from a woman aged 25 to 39 with COVID-19, enrolled during active disease. The CDR3 bases are TGTGCCAGCAGTTTGTTCAGGGGTTACGAGCAGTACTTC. It specifies CASSLFRGYEQYF.